Below, one TCR beta chain is given with its context. Its antigen is still unknown. The V and J ends lost 5 bases and 3 bases, in that order; junction bases with no gene match: 8. From germline, CDR1 is MNHEY and CDR2 SVGAGI. This CDR3 contains 15 residues. These data are taken from a study of graft-versus-host responses after intestinal transplantation. Study background: Multivisceral, liver-intestinal, or isolated intestinal transplants were given to recipients. All recipients got anti-thymocyte globulin induction, then tacrolimus and steroids for roughly three years.

Some clones are missing from TCRdb's copy, which holds only in-frame ones; the method was immunoSEQ multiplex PCR. The table lists 49,000 or so clones, approximately 92% of them singletons. Overall study findings and caveats: The marrow of recipients harbored GvH clones, and ileum or blood showed some of them first. The highest levels of circulating GvH clones went along with early declines in HvG clones after transplant.

The rearrangement links TRBV6-5 to TRBJ1-2, with TRBD1 identical over 8 bases. Specimen: PBMCs, collected around 820 days after a first intestinal transplant, on the day of a second. This receptor was obtained from a human patient who received an intestinal transplant, so some T cells may come from the graft donor. CDR3 loop: CASSARTGTHYGYTF. CDR3 bases: TGTGCCAGCAGTGCCAGGACAGGGACGCACTATGGCTACACCTTC.